This TCR beta chain was recovered during a study of blood T cell repertoires in COVID-19. As handled by the study authors: Estimation of nucleated cell counts was performed using reference gene primer amplification. Sequenced by immunoSEQ multiplex PCR; TCRdb stores in-frame clones only, minus some. The D gene and trimming were derived from the DNA, and the V and J assignments and clone size from that table. The sample lists 90,000 to 150,000 clones; less than 90% were seen once. V gave up 6 bases and J gave up 3 bases; unmatched junction bases: 17. The CDR3 is 19 amino acids. Germline assignment: CDR1 SGHTA and CDR2 FQGTGA.

This sequence originates from a man older than 75 with acute or convalescent COVID-19. This chain links TRBV7-3 with TRBJ2-2, with TRBD2 matching 9 bases. Sequencing was carried out using peripheral blood. CDR3 DNA: TGTGCCAGCAGTACCTCGGGTCAGCGGGGGGCCATAGACACCGGGGAGCTGTTTTTT. Amino acids: CASSTSGQRGAIDTGELFF.